This T cell receptor beta chain was recorded in a study of blood T cell repertoires in COVID-19. Across the whole study: COVID-19 samples from acute and convalescent phases originated in the United States, Italy and Spain. PBMCs, B-cell-depleted T cells, or T cells provided the cDNA or gDNA that made up the material.

Trimming cost V 2 bases and J 2 bases, with 9 bases left between them. The V gene's germline CDR1 is SEHNR and CDR2 FQNEAQ (reference sequence). CDR3 size: 14 residues. Original processing notes: From reference gene primer amplification, estimates of nucleated cell counts were derived. Repertoires were generated with immunoSEQ multiplex PCR, while TCRdb's copy carries only in-frame clones and drops some. Clone size and the V and J calls come from that table; the DNA yielded D and trimming. The repertoire consists of approximately 180,000 clones, with around 90% occurring once and the leading ten covering under 6.5%.

The chain uses TRBV7-9 and TRBJ1-2, with unresolved D. This receptor was taken from a man between 40 and 49 years old with active or convalescent COVID-19. The material sequenced was peripheral blood. CDR3 in DNA: TGTGCCAGCAGCTTATCGGCGGAGAACTATGGCTACACCTTC. The encoded protein is CASSLSAENYGYTF.